These 14 T cell receptor beta chains were all obtained from the same sample, sequenced in a study of T-cell reconstitution after alpha-beta-depleted transplantation in children. Unique molecular identifiers were incorporated during preparation of the TCRbeta library. In TCRdb, the PCR reads were re-called with MiXCR into one record per CDR3 protein. The profile covers about 7,200 distinct CDR3 sequences, with 5% to 5.5% appearing a single time and 23% taken by the ten largest. Sequenced here: PBMCs, mostly from graft donor cells, sampled 180 days after TCRalphabeta/CD19-depleted stem cell transplant. These receptor sequences come from a child younger than two who had a stem cell transplant for acute myeloid leukemia, so the T cells may come from the graft donor.

This clonotype was picked up many times. The chain couples TRBV28 to TRBJ2-7, with TRBD2 as a possible D gene (6 bases). Germline-derived CDR1 and CDR2 are MDHEN and SYDVKM. The V end was cut by 7 bases, the J end by 3 bases, with 16 bases between. CDR3 length: 14 amino acids. The CDR3 is CASTRPGLFYEQYF. CDR3 coding DNA: TGTGCCAGCACCAGACCGGGACTGTTCTACGAGCAGTACTTC.

This clonotype was recorded many times. Germline is not matched at one junction end, which may reflect a read error. This sequence joins TRBV7-7 and TRBJ2-7, with TRBD2 matching over 10 bases. Per the germline V gene, CDR1 is SSHAT and CDR2 is FNYEAQ (reference sequence). The CDR3 is 15 amino acids. DNA of the CDR3: TGTGCTAGCAGCTTAGAGCGGGAGGGTTTCGACGAGCAGTACTTC. This translates into CASSLEREGFDEQYF. The full variable domain, with the rest looked up from reference TRBV7-7 and TRBJ2-7, is GAGVSQSPRYKVTKRGQDVTLRCDPISSHATLYWYQQALGQGPEFLTYFNYEAQPDKSGLPSDRFSAERPEGSISTLTIQRTEQRDSAMYRCASSLEREGFDEQYFGPGTRLTVT.

Only a few counts were recorded for this clonotype. V gene TRBV7-3 combines with J gene TRBJ2-1, with D hard to call. Germline assignment: CDR1 SGHTA and CDR2 FQGTGA. V dropped 1 base and J dropped 4 bases, with 5 bases sitting between them. There are 13 residues in the CDR3. CDR3 in amino acids: CASSLIHYNEQFF. CDR3 nucleotide sequence: TGTGCCAGCAGCTTAATCCATTACAATGAGCAGTTCTTC.

In this sample, this clonotype turned up many times. The chain has TRBV7-9 and TRBJ2-7; 10 positions match TRBD1. Germline loops: CDR1 SEHNR, CDR2 FQNEAQ (reference sequence). J lost 2 bases, V lost 5 bases, and 3 bases had no gene match. The CDR3 runs to 14 residues. The CDR3: CASSIGQGAYEQYF. CDR3 DNA sequence: TGTGCCAGCAGCATAGGACAGGGGGCCTACGAGCAGTACTTC.

This clonotype was seen repeatedly, ten times or more. This chain's CDR3 is CASSLALNSPDTQYF. The CDR3 DNA follows: TGTGCCAGCAGCTTAGCGCTAAACAGCCCAGATACGCAGTATTTT. The genes are TRBV7-2 and TRBJ2-3; D remains ambiguous. There are 15 residues in the CDR3. The V gene lost 0 bases and the J gene lost 4 bases, with 11 bases spanning the gap. Looked up from germline, CDR1 is SGHTA and CDR2 is FQGNSA.

In its sample, this clonotype was seen many times. The chain links TRBV7-2 to TRBJ2-1, with 10 bases that match TRBD2. CDR3 length: 15 amino acids. With V trimmed by 5 bases and J by 3 bases, 4 bases remained unmatched. Germline V gene sequence: CDR1 SGHTA, CDR2 FQGNSA. As DNA, the CDR3 is TGTGCCAGCAGCCCACTAGCGGGGATCTACAATGAGCAGTTCTTC. Protein: CASSPLAGIYNEQFF.

By frequency in the sample, this clonotype is medium-sized. The V gene is TRBV5-1, the J gene TRBJ1-1, with 8 bases matching TRBD1. Germline V lookup: CDR1 SGHRS, CDR2 YFSETQ. V gave up 4 bases and J gave up 2 bases; unmatched junction bases: 10. This CDR3 is built from 16 residues. The CDR3 nucleotides are TGCGCCAGCAGCCCCCTAGTAGGGACAGGAAACACTGAAGCTTTCTTT. This translates into CASSPLVGTGNTEAFF.

This clonotype was counted at least ten times. This likely comes from a read error, as the CDR3 has no conserved phenylalanine or tryptophan at its end. This chain connects TRBV2 to TRBJ2-1; a weak D match, TRBD2 (6 bases). Trimming left V 4 bases short and J 9 bases short, with 13 bases between. The CDR3 length is 13 residues. From germline, CDR1 is SNHLY and CDR2 FYNNEI. DNA of the CDR3: TGTGCCAGCAGTGTATTCCCGGAGGGTGAGCAGTTCTTG. It encodes CASSVFPEGEQFL.

This clonotype has ten or more counts. This chain connects TRBV5-1 to TRBJ2-1, with 7 bases matching TRBD2. The CDR3 is 16 amino acids. Germline values: CDR1 SGHRS, CDR2 YFSETQ. V shed 4 bases and J 2 bases; nucleotides not matched to a gene: 9. The CDR3 sequence is CASSPPEGGPYNEQFF. In nucleotides, the CDR3 is TGCGCCAGCAGCCCCCCTGAGGGAGGGCCCTACAATGAGCAGTTCTTC.

This clonotype was seen a few times. At one end the junction does not follow the germline gene, possibly because of a read error. The chain has TRBV5-6 and TRBJ2-7; D unclear. Germline CDR1 reads SGHDT; CDR2 reads YYEEEE. CDR3 length: 14 amino acids. The CDR3 nucleotides are TGTGCCATCAGCTCCGGGTCAACCCCCTACGAGCAGTACTTC. This translates into CAISSGSTPYEQYF. Complete variable domain (other parts from reference TRBV5-6 and TRBJ2-7): DAGVTQSPTHLIKTRGQQVTLRCSPKSGHDTVSWYQQALGQGPQFIFQYYEEEERQRGNFPDRFSGHQFPNYSSELNVNALLLGDSALYLCAISSGSTPYEQYFGPGTRLTVT.

V usage is TRBV28 and J usage is TRBJ2-1; 13 nucleotides align to TRBD2. The CDR3 totals 20 residues. V lost 4 bases to trimming and J lost 1 base; unmatched junction nucleotides: 13. CDR1 is MDHEN, CDR2 SYDVKM, per germline. The CDR3 bases are TGTGCCAGCAGTTCGACAGACAGGGGACTAGCGGGAAGGTCCTACAATGAGCAGTTCTTC. It is translated as CASSSTDRGLAGRSYNEQFF. The entire variable domain, with the rest obtained from reference TRBV28 and TRBJ2-1, is as follows: DVKVTQSSRYLVKRTGEKVFLECVQDMDHENMFWYRQDPGLGLRLIYFSYDVKMKEKGDIPEGYSVSREKKERFSLILESASTNQTSMYLCASSSTDRGLAGRSYNEQFFGPGTRLTVL.

This clonotype was picked up many times. The chain joins TRBV27 to TRBJ1-2; D not certain. Trimming stripped 2 bases from V and 4 bases from J, with 8 bases between. Germline V gives CDR1 MNHEY, CDR2 SMNVEV (reference sequence). The CDR3 has 13 residues. The CDR3 loop reads CASSLKLSYGYTF. For the CDR3, the DNA is TGTGCCAGCAGTTTAAAACTTTCCTATGGCTACACCTTC.

This clonotype was seen many times. The chain combines TRBV4-3 with TRBJ2-1, with 9 bases matching TRBD2. From germline, CDR1 is LGHNA and CDR2 YSLEER. The CDR3 runs 16 residues. Germline trimming cut 0 bases from V and 8 bases from J; bases unmatched to any gene: 8. CDR3 bases: TGCGCCAGCAGCCAAGATAGGGCTAGCGGGAAAGATGAGCAGTTCTTC. Translating gives CASSQDRASGKDEQFF.

This clonotype came up many times. The chain joins TRBV5-4 to TRBJ2-5; 11 nucleotides match TRBD2. V lost 3 bases, J lost 3 bases, and 16 bases stayed unmatched. CDR3 size: 19 residues. The germline V gene encodes CDR1 SGHNT and CDR2 YYREEE (reference sequence). The DNA of the CDR3 is TGTGCCAGCAGCTCCCGGACTAGCGGGCTTAACCTGGGGGAAGAGACCCAGTACTTC. It is translated as CASSSRTSGLNLGEETQYF.